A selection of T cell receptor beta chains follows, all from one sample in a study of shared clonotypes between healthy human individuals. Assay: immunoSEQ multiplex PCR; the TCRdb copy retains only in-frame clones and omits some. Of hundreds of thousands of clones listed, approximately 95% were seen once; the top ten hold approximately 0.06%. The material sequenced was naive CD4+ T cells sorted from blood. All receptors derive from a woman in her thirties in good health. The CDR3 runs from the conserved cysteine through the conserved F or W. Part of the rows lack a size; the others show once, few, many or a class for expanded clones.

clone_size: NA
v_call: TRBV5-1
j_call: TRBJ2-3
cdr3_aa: CASRGSTDTQYF

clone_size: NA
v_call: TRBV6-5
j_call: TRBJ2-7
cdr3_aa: CASSYSRVSSYEQYF

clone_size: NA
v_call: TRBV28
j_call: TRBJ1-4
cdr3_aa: CASRPGQEEKLFF

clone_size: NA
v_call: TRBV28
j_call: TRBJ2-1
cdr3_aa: CASSFGVGVAGGPSPYNEQFF

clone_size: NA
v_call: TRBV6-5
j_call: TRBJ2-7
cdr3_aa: CASSYGIEQYF

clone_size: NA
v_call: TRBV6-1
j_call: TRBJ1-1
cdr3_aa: CASSEARNRGTEAFF

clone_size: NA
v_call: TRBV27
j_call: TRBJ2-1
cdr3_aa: CASSHGVRVNNEQFF

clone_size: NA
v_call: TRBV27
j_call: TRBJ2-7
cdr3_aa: CASSVTSGRVQYF

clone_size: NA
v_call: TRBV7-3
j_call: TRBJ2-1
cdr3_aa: CASSLNGLGTSGYNEQFF

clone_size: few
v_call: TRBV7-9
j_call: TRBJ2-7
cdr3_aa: CASTSGGASIYEQYF

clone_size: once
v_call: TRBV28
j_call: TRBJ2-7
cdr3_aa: CASSIYYEQYF

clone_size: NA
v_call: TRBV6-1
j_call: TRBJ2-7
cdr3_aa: CASRVGPSYEQYF

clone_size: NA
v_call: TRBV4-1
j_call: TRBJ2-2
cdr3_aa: CASSQVRTTQTGELFF

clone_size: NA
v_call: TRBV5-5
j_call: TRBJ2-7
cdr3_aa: CASSRPRCYEQYF

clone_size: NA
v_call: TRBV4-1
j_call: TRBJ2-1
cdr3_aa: CASSISGSSYNEQFF

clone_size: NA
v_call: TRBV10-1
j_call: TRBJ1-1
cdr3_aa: CASSRESAGYTEAFF

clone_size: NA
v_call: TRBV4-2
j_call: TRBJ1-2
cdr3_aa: CASSHRQDFYGYTF

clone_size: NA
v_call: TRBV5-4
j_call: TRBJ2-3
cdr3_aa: CASSLRRLAGEADTQYF

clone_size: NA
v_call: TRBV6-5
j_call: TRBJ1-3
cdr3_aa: CASSLRDSPGNTIYF

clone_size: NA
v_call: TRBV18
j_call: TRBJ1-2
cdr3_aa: CASSPADGAGSFTF

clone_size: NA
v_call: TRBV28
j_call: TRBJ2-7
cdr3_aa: CASSPRRSRYEQYF

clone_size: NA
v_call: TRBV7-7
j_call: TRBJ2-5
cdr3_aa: CASSQGLAGQETQYF

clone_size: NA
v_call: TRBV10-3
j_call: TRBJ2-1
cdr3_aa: CAISEPRLAGGYNEQFF

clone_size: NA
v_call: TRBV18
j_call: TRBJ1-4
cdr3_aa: CASSERQLEKLFF

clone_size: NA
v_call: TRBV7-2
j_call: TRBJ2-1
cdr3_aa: CASSLSPSETVRQFF

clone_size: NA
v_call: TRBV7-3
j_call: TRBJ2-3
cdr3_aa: CASSLAHRTDTQYF

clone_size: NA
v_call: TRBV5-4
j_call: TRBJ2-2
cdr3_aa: CASRRGLLAGDSNTGELFF

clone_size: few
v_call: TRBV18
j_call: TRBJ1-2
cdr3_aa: CASSPPGTYGYTF

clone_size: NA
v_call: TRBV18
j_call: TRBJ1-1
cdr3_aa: CASSPQVNTEAFF

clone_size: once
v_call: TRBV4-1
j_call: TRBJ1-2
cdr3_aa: CASSQATTGNRGSDYGYTF

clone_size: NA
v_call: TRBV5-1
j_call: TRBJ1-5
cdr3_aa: CASSEGVYSNQPQHF

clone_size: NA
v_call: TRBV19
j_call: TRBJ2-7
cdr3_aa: CASTGNYEQYF

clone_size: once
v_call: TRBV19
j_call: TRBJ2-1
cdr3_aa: CASSTGLAGGKRGYNEQFF

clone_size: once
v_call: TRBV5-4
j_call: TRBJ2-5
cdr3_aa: CASSPRPGLGGKETQYF

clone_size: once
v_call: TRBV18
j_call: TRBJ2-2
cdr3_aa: CASSRQGRTGELFF

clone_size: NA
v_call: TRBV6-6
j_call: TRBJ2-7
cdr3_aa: CASSSGTGVPLYEQYF

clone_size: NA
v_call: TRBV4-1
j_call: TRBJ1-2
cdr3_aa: CASSQASRTNYGYTF

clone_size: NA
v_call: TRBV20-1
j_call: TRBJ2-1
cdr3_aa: CSADGGNEQFF

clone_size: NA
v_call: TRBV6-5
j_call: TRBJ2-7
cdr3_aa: CASSRNRGDEQYF

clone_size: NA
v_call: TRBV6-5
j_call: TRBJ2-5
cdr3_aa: CASRPDRARREQYF

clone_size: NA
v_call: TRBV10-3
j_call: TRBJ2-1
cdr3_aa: CAISGAIEFGEQFF

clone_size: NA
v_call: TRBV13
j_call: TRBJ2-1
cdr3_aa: CASSIVVLGTEYNEQFF

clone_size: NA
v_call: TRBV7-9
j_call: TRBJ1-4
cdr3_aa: CASSKPTTNEKLFF

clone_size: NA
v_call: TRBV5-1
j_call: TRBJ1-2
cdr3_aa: CASSLTGTNYGYTF

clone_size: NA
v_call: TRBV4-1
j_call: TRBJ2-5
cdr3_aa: CASSHAGLGETQYF

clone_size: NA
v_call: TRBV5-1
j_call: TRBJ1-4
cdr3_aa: CASSLQSGKGYEKLFF

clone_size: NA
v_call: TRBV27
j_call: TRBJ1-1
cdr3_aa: CASTLRAANTEAFF

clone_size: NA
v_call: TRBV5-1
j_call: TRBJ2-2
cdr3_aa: CASSLRTSGYANTGELFF

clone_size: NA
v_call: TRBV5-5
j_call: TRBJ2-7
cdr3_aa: CASSQGQGNPYEQYF